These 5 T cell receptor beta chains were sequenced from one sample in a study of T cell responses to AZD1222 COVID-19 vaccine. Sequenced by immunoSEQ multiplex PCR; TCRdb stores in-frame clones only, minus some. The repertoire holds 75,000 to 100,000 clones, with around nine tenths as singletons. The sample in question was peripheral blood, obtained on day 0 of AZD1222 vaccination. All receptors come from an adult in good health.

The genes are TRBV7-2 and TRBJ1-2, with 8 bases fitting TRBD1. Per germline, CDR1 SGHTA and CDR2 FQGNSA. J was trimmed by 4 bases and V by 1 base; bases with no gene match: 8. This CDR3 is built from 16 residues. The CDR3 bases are TGTGCCAGCAGCTTAGGCGCAGGGGGCGTCGGCTATGGCTACACCTTC. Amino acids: CASSLGAGGVGYGYTF.

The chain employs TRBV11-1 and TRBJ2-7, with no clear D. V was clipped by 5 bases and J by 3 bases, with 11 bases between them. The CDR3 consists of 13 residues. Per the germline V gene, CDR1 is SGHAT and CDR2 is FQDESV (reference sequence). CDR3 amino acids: CASSPDRLYEQYF. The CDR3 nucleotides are TGTGCCAGCAGCCCCGATCGCCTCTACGAGCAGTACTTC.

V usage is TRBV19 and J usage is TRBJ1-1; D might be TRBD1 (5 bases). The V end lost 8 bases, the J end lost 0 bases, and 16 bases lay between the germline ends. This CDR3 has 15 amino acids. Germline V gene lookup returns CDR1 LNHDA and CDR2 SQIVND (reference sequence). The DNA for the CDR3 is TGTGCCAGTCGAATGCCCGGGACGGTGAACACTGAAGCTTTCTTT. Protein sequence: CASRMPGTVNTEAFF.

DNA of the CDR3: TGTGCCAGCAGCGTCGCCGGACAGATGGGGCTCTACGAGCAGTACTTC. It is translated as CASSVAGQMGLYEQYF. The V call is TRBV9, the J call TRBJ2-7; the D gene is possibly TRBD1 (6 bases). The CDR3 contains 16 residues. V lost 2 bases and J lost 3, with 18 bases in between. Looked up from germline, CDR1 is SGDLS and CDR2 is YYNGEE.

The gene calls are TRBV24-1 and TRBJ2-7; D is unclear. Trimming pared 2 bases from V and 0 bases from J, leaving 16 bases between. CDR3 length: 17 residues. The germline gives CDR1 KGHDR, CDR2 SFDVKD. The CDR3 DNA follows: TGTGCCACCAGTGATTGTTCCTTTGGGGTGCCCTCCTACGAGCAGTACTTC. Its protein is CATSDCSFGVPSYEQYF.